This record concerns one TCR beta chain sequence. Germline lookup yields CDR1 DFQATT and CDR2 SNEGSKA (reference sequence). V lost 5 bases, J lost 6 bases, and 24 bases lay in between. This CDR3 comprises 16 residues. One entry per CDR3 protein results from TCRdb running MiXCR on the 5' RACE reads. The sample has hundreds of thousands of distinct CDR3 sequences; around 8.1% are singletons. All donors were healthy, and all were Caucasian. This sample stems from a study of identical twins. The same specimen was also included in a second study, on yellow fever vaccine responses in identical twins.

The sequencing sample was made of memory (CD45RO+) T cells sorted from blood. The chain uses TRBV20-1 and TRBJ2-3; the D gene is possibly TRBD2 (9 bases). The receptor comes from a young woman in good health. CDR3 bases: TGCAGTGCTTGGGGACAGGCGGGGGGGCCTACGGATACGCAGTATTTT. Translation: CSAWGQAGGPTDTQYF.